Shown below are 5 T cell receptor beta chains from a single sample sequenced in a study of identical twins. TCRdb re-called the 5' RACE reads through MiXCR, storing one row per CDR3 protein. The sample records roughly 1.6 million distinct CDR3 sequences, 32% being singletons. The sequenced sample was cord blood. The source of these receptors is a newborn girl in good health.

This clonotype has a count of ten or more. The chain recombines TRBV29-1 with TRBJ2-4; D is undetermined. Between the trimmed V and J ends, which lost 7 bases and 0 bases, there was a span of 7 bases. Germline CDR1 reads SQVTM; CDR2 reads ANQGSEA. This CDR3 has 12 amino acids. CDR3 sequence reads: CSATLAKNIQYF. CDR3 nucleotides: TGCAGCGCGACCCTAGCCAAAAACATTCAGTACTTC. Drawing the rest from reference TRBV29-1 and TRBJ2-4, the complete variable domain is SAVISQKPSRDICQRGTSLTIQCQVDSQVTMMFWYRQQPGQSLTLIATANQGSEATYESGFVIDKFPISRPNLTFSTLTVSNMSPEDSSIYLCSATLAKNIQYFGAGTRLSVL.

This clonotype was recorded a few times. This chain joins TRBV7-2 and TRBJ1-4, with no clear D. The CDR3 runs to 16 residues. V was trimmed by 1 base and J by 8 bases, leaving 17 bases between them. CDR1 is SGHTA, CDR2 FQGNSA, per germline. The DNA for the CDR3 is TGTGCCAGCAGCTTAGAAGTTGGGCGGGGAGGGGAAAAACTGTTTTTT. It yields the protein CASSLEVGRGGEKLFF.

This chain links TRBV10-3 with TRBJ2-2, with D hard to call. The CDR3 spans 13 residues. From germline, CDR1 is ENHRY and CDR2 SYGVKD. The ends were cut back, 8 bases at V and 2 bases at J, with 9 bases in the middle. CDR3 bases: TGTGCCATCGAACGAAGAAACACCGGGGAGCTGTTTTTT. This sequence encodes CAIERRNTGELFF.

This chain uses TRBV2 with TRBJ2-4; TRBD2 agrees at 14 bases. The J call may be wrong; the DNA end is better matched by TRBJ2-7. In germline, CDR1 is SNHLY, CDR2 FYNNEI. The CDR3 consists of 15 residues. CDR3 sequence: CASSIGTSGSAEQYF. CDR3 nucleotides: TGTGCCAGCAGTATTGGGACTAGCGGGAGCGCCGAGCAGTACTTC.

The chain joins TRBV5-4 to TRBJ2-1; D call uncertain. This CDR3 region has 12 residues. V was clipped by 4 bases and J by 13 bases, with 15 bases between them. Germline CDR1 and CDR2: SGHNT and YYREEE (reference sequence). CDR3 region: CASSPILGYQFF. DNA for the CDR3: TGTGCCAGCAGCCCTATTTTGGGTTACCAGTTCTTC.